One and the same sample provided the 30 T cell receptor beta chains below, sequenced in a study of T-cell reconstitution after alpha-beta-depleted transplantation in children. Researchers prepared the TCRbeta library using unique molecular identifiers, the study reports. TCRdb ran MiXCR on the PCR reads and lists one entry per CDR3 protein. The table lists about 870,000 distinct CDR3 sequences, 16% of them singletons. The sample was PBMCs, mostly from graft donor cells, taken 360 days after TCRalphabeta/CD19-depleted stem cell transplant. The receptor set was obtained from a male patient younger than 18 who had a stem cell transplant for acute lymphoblastic leukemia, so the T cells may come from the graft donor.

CDR3 DNA: TGTGCCATCAGTGCCGGGTTAGCGGGTCCCTCCTACAATGAGCAGTTCTTC. Translated: CAISAGLAGPSYNEQFF. The rearrangement links TRBV10-3 to TRBJ2-1, with TRBD2 matching over 7 bases. Germline V CDR1 and CDR2: ENHRY, SYGVKD. The V segment lost 4 bases and the J segment 0 bases; nucleotides outside the gene matches: 9. This CDR3 is built from 17 residues.

This clonotype was observed a handful of times. The genes are TRBV5-1 and TRBJ1-1; 7 bases map to TRBD1. V trimming: 4 bases; J trimming: 4 bases; junction bases outside the gene matches: 7. This CDR3 has 14 residues. Per the germline V gene, CDR1 is SGHRS and CDR2 is YFSETQ. In DNA, the CDR3 is TGCGCCAGCAGCATAAGGGGGCGGGTCACTGAAGCTTTCTTT. This translates into CASSIRGRVTEAFF.

This chain connects TRBV20-1 to TRBJ2-2; maybe TRBD1 (6 bases). V was trimmed by 4 bases and J by 2 bases, leaving 11 bases between them. Germline V gene lookup returns CDR1 DFQATT and CDR2 SNEGSKA (reference sequence). This CDR3 is 14 amino acids long. The CDR3 sequence is CSATGQINTGELFF. The CDR3 DNA reads TGCAGTGCTACTGGACAGATCAACACCGGGGAGCTGTTTTTT.

This clonotype was seen at least ten times. The CDR3 DNA reads TGCGCCAGCAGCTCCTCGGGACAGGGTTATTACGAGCAGTACTTC. Translation: CASSSSGQGYYEQYF. The rearrangement links TRBV5-1 to TRBJ2-7; 9 nucleotides match TRBD1. From germline, CDR1 is SGHRS and CDR2 YFSETQ. Trimming took 3 bases from V and 4 from J; bases not matched to a gene: 8. This CDR3 is built from 15 residues.

The chain is built from TRBV3-1 and TRBJ2-1; 9 positions match TRBD2. Per germline, CDR1 LGHDT and CDR2 YNNKEL (reference sequence). The CDR3 consists of 16 residues. The junction had 14 bases not matched to a gene; V was cut back by 4 bases and J by 10 bases. CDR3 DNA sequence: TGTGCCAGCAGCCGACCTGCGCGGGAGGGCCGAAAGGAGCAGTTCTTC. The encoded protein is CASSRPAREGRKEQFF.

This clonotype was detected many times. This chain connects TRBV7-3 to TRBJ1-5; no reliable D call. V shed 6 bases and J shed 4 bases, with 10 bases lying between them. CDR1 and CDR2 (germline): SGHTA, FQGTGA. The CDR3 consists of 13 residues. The CDR3 sequence: CASSLSPNQPQHF. CDR3 nucleotides: TGTGCCAGCAGTTTGTCCCCTAATCAGCCCCAGCATTTT.

In its sample, this clonotype was seen a few times. V and J are TRBV6-5 and TRBJ1-4; tentative D call: TRBD1 (6 bases). Germline values: CDR1 MNHEY, CDR2 SVGAGI. The CDR3 consists of 13 residues. V gave up 4 bases and J gave up 10 bases, with 13 bases separating them. In nucleotides, the CDR3 is TGTGCCAGCAGTTCGACCCACAGGGTAAAACTGTTTTTT. Translation gives CASSSTHRVKLFF.

The CDR3 reads CASSQDPASFSYEQYF. The CDR3 DNA reads TGTGCCAGCAGCCAAGATCCGGCTAGCTTTTCCTACGAGCAGTACTTC. V and J are TRBV3-1 and TRBJ2-7; the D gene is possibly TRBD2 (5 bases). Germline lookup yields CDR1 LGHDT and CDR2 YNNKEL (reference sequence). The V gene lost 0 bases and the J gene lost 1 base, with 13 bases spanning the gap. The CDR3 is 16 residues long.

J is TRBJ2-7 and V is TRBV6-5, with 8 bases identical to TRBD2. This CDR3 has 17 residues. After removal of 2 bases from V and 2 bases from J, the junction contained 11 bases not matched to a gene. In germline, CDR1 is MNHEY, CDR2 SVGAGI. The CDR3 is CASSYKAPTSVPYEQYF. DNA of the CDR3: TGTGCCAGCAGTTACAAGGCCCCGACTAGCGTACCCTACGAGCAGTACTTC.

This clonotype was recorded a few times. In nucleotides, the CDR3 is TGTGCCAGCAGTCTACAGGGTCCTTACACAGATACGCAGTATTTT. This gives the protein CASSLQGPYTDTQYF. This chain connects TRBV27 to TRBJ2-3; the D gene is possibly TRBD1 (6 bases). Trimming stripped 5 bases from V and 2 bases from J, with 14 bases between. Germline loops: CDR1 MNHEY, CDR2 SMNVEV (reference sequence). The CDR3 covers 15 residues.

The rearrangement uses TRBV7-3 and TRBJ2-1; TRBD2 agrees at 13 bases. CDR1 and CDR2 (germline): SGHTA, FQGTGA. CDR3 length equals 15 residues. The V gene end was trimmed by 5 bases and the J gene end by 10 bases; junction bases not matched to a gene: 8. CDR3 nucleotides: TGTGCCAGCAGCGCCACTAGCGGGAGGGCCGGGGAGCAGTTCTTC. Amino acid sequence: CASSATSGRAGEQFF.

This clonotype was seen repeatedly, ten times or more. The chain joins TRBV28 to TRBJ2-2; 10 bases line up with TRBD2. The CDR3 loop spans 16 amino acids. The J segment lost 5 bases and the V segment lost 4 bases, leaving 7 bases of the junction unmatched. The germline CDR1 and CDR2 sequences are MDHEN and SYDVKM. This CDR3 is CASSSDLAGVTGELFF. In DNA, the CDR3 is TGTGCCAGCAGTTCCGATCTAGCGGGAGTTACCGGGGAGCTGTTTTTT.

CDR3 coding DNA: TGTGCCAGCAGCCTTCTCTCGGGTGAGCAGTTCTTC. Its protein is CASSLLSGEQFF. J is TRBJ2-1 and V is TRBV3-1, with D uncertain. Germline V gene data show CDR1 as LGHDT and CDR2 as YNNKEL (reference sequence). Trimming removed 4 bases at V and 9 bases at J, with 10 bases between. The CDR3 runs to 12 residues.

The rearrangement links TRBV29-1 to TRBJ2-1; the match to TRBD2 covers 11 bases. Per the germline V gene, CDR1 is SQVTM and CDR2 is ANQGSEA. This CDR3 has 15 residues. V was pared by 3 bases and J by 2 bases, with 3 bases of the junction left unmatched. DNA for the CDR3: TGCAGCGTTGATACTAGCGGGAGCCCCTACAATGAGCAGTTCTTC. It translates to CSVDTSGSPYNEQFF.

This clonotype was seen a handful of times. The chain has TRBV14 and TRBJ2-1; no firm D call. The CDR3 has 15 amino acids. V was pared by 4 bases and J by 5 bases, with 15 bases between. Germline CDR1 is SGHDN and CDR2 is FVKESK. CDR3 nucleotides: TGTGCCAGCAGCCGAATTGATAAGCGAGACAATGAGCAGTTCTTC. The encoded protein is CASSRIDKRDNEQFF. Together with reference TRBV14 and TRBJ2-1, the CDR3 gives the full variable domain: EAGVTQFPSHSVIEKGQTVTLRCDPISGHDNLYWYRRVMGKEIKFLLHFVKESKQDESGMPNNRFLAERTGGTYSTLKVQPAELEDSGVYFCASSRIDKRDNEQFFGPGTRLTVL.

This clonotype was detected a few times. J is TRBJ2-1 and V is TRBV7-6; the D is unclear. The germline gives CDR1 SGHVS, CDR2 FNYEAQ. This CDR3 has 15 amino acids. V shed 1 base and J shed 0 bases, with 7 bases lying between them. The CDR3 region is CASSLEISSYNEQFF. CDR3 DNA sequence: TGTGCCAGCAGCTTAGAGATTTCCTCCTACAATGAGCAGTTCTTC.

The chain links TRBV10-3 to TRBJ1-1; the D gene is possibly TRBD1 (5 bases). The CDR3 is 14 residues long. V lost 7 bases, J lost 6 bases, and 18 bases lay in between. Germline V gene data show CDR1 as ENHRY and CDR2 as SYGVKD. The chain's CDR3 is CAITFERGAAEAFF. The CDR3 DNA reads TGTGCCATCACCTTCGAGAGGGGCGCGGCTGAAGCTTTCTTT.

Many counts were recorded for this clonotype. V and J are TRBV6-5 and TRBJ1-1, with no clear D. The CDR3 spans 14 residues. V shed 2 bases and J shed 0 bases, with 7 bases lying between them. Per the germline V gene, CDR1 is MNHEY and CDR2 is SVGAGI. The CDR3 sequence: CASSYGTLNTEAFF. CDR3 sequence (DNA): TGTGCCAGCAGTTACGGTACGTTGAACACTGAAGCTTTCTTT.

J is TRBJ1-1 and V is TRBV29-1; possible D gene TRBD1, 6 bases. The ends were cut back, 5 bases at V and 3 bases at J, with 7 bases in the middle. Germline V gives CDR1 SQVTM, CDR2 ANQGSEA. The CDR3 runs 11 residues. CDR3 residues: CSVYRDTEAFF. The CDR3 coding sequence is TGCAGCGTTTACAGGGACACTGAAGCTTTCTTT.

This rearrangement joins TRBV20-1 to TRBJ1-2, with a tentative D call TRBD1 (5 bases). The CDR3 is made up of 14 amino acids. The V end lost 4 bases, the J end lost 4 bases, and 16 bases lay between the germline ends. Germline V gene data show CDR1 as DFQATT and CDR2 as SNEGSKA (reference sequence). CDR3 nucleotide sequence: TGCAGTGCTACAGCTCCCGGGACCACCTATGGCTACACCTTC. It is translated as CSATAPGTTYGYTF.

This rearrangement joins TRBV20-1 to TRBJ2-3; 11 nucleotides line up with TRBD1. The germline CDR1 and CDR2 sequences are DFQATT and SNEGSKA (reference sequence). V lost 5 bases and J lost 9; bases outside the gene matches: 10. This CDR3 has 14 amino acids. DNA of the CDR3: TGCAGTGCTGGGGGGGGACAGGGGGGAAGGACGCAGTATTTT. Amino acids: CSAGGGQGGRTQYF.

This clonotype was found many times. This sequence joins TRBV24-1 and TRBJ2-1; 8 nucleotides match TRBD2. This CDR3 comprises 16 residues. Losses at the gene ends were 5 bases for V and 9 bases for J; bases not matched to a gene: 14. Germline CDR1 KGHDR, CDR2 SFDVKD. The CDR3 protein is CATSVPAGALRGEQFF. The CDR3 DNA is TGTGCCACCAGTGTACCAGCGGGAGCACTACGCGGTGAGCAGTTCTTC.

This clonotype was seen only a few times. The CDR3 DNA reads TGCAGTGCTAGAGATCTGGCAGGCTTGAACACTGAAGCTTTCTTT. This gives the protein CSARDLAGLNTEAFF. The chain has TRBV20-1 and TRBJ1-1; D gene ambiguous. The CDR3 length is 15 residues. V was pared by 0 bases and J by 0 bases, with 11 bases between. Germline V gene data show CDR1 as DFQATT and CDR2 as SNEGSKA (reference sequence).

This clonotype has only a few counts. The CDR3 DNA reads as TGTGCCAGCAGCTGGGGACCTGAGAGAGGCTCCCCCTACGAGCAGTACTTC. Its translation: CASSWGPERGSPYEQYF. The chain has TRBV11-2 and TRBJ2-7; tentatively, D is TRBD1 or TRBD2 (5 bases each). This CDR3 spans 17 amino acids. The germline CDR1 and CDR2 sequences are SGHAT and FQNNGV. V was trimmed by 4 bases and J by 2 bases, leaving 21 bases between them.

This chain links TRBV5-1 with TRBJ2-3; unclear D gene. Trimming removed 4 bases from V and 4 bases from J, with 10 bases in between. The germline CDR1 and CDR2 sequences are SGHRS and YFSETQ. The CDR3 is 13 residues long. CDR3 residues: CASSRVEPDTQYF. CDR3 nucleotide sequence: TGCGCCAGCAGCCGAGTCGAACCAGATACGCAGTATTTT.

This clonotype was detected only a few times. CDR3 sequence reads: CSVEGGGGLAGYNEQFF. In DNA form, the CDR3 reads TGCAGCGTTGAAGGTGGGGGGGGGCTAGCGGGGTACAATGAGCAGTTCTTC. The chain links TRBV29-1 to TRBJ2-1; TRBD2 matches at 9 bases. The CDR3 has 17 residues. Trimming took 1 base from V and 4 from J; bases not matched to a gene: 11. Per the germline V gene, CDR1 is SQVTM and CDR2 is ANQGSEA.

The CDR3 bases are TGCGCCAGCAGCAAGACTAGCCCACCCTACGAGCAGTACTTC. As protein: CASSKTSPPYEQYF. This chain uses TRBV5-1 with TRBJ2-7; 7 bases line up with TRBD2. V lost 4 bases, J lost 2 bases, and 6 bases stayed unmatched. This CDR3 has 14 residues. Germline values: CDR1 SGHRS, CDR2 YFSETQ.

This clonotype showed up just a few times. The gene calls are TRBV7-2 and TRBJ2-7; TRBD2 agrees at 13 bases. The CDR3 sequence is 15 residues long. After removal of 1 base from V and 7 bases from J, the junction contained 4 bases not matched to a gene. Germline V gene lookup returns CDR1 SGHTA and CDR2 FQGNSA. The CDR3 here is CASSLGWTSGREQYF. CDR3 in DNA: TGTGCCAGCAGCTTAGGGTGGACTAGCGGGAGAGAGCAGTACTTC.

This clonotype was recorded a few times. The chain recombines TRBV5-1 with TRBJ2-1; D possibly corresponds to TRBD2 (6 bases). CDR3 size: 13 residues. V was pared by 6 bases and J by 6 bases, with 13 bases between. Germline-derived CDR1 and CDR2 are SGHRS and YFSETQ. CDR3: CASTPGGVNEQFF. CDR3 sequence (DNA): TGCGCCAGCACCCCCGGCGGGGTCAATGAGCAGTTCTTC.

This clonotype was seen once. V and J are TRBV12-3 or TRBV12-4 and TRBJ2-2, with 9 bases that match TRBD1. V lost 4 bases and J lost 4; bases outside the gene matches: 10. The CDR3 length is 17 residues. CDR3 in DNA: TGTGCCAGCAGTTCCGTGGACAGGGGCCTATTCACCGGGGAGCTGTTTTTT. It is translated as CASSSVDRGLFTGELFF.